This entry lists 18 T cell receptor beta chains sequenced from one sample in a study of long-term antiretroviral therapy in people with HIV (dated by TCRdb to 2022 to 2024). The immunoSEQ hsTCRB v3.0 assay was used at survey level resolution for TRB variable region sequencing. In TCRdb, the immuneACCESS table is reduced to in-frame sequences with V and J assigned. These tables do not hold every clone; where another copy was compared, an unresolved V gene accounts for under half, and the others remain unexplained. Within this sample are fewer than 30,000 clones, with 86% of them counted one time only. 4.8% of the sample belongs to the ten largest clones. The sequenced sample was unsorted PBMCs, obtained 0.8 years after starting antiretroviral therapy. The receptors were gathered from a woman aged 25 to 45 with HIV.

The chain is built from TRBV10-3 and TRBJ1-2; D is uncertain. V lost 11 bases, J lost 1 base, and 20 bases lay in between. Germline V gene data show CDR1 as ENHRY and CDR2 as SYGVKD. The CDR3 extends over 15 amino acids. The CDR3 loop reads CASRGSGKDNYGYTF. CDR3 bases: TGTGCCTCCCGAGGCTCGGGGAAGGATAACTATGGCTACACCTTC.

V and J are TRBV19 and TRBJ1-2, with unresolved D. The germline CDR1 and CDR2 sequences are LNHDA and SQIVND (reference sequence). The V gene lost 5 bases and the J gene lost 2 bases, with 6 bases spanning the gap. This CDR3 is 12 amino acids long. The CDR3 DNA reads TGTGCCAGTAGTGCGGACAACTATGGCTACACCTTC. Translation: CASSADNYGYTF.

The chain links TRBV6-1 to TRBJ1-1; 8 positions match TRBD1. J lost 1 base, V lost 5 bases, and 6 bases had no gene match. The CDR3 contains 15 residues. Germline V gene lookup returns CDR1 MNHNS and CDR2 SASEGT. The CDR3 loop is CASSPQGGRNTEAFF. As DNA, the CDR3 is TGTGCCAGCAGTCCACAGGGGGGCCGGAACACTGAAGCTTTCTTT.

The V call is TRBV6-6, the J call TRBJ1-4; 7 bases align to TRBD1. Germline lookup yields CDR1 MNHNY and CDR2 SVGAGI (reference sequence). The CDR3 is 16 amino acids. The ends lost 3 bases at V and 3 bases at J; junction bases unmatched: 7. DNA of the CDR3: TGTGCCAGCAGTTATCGAGCCAGGGGGTCTAATGAAAAACTGTTTTTT. Translated, it gives CASSYRARGSNEKLFF.

This clone was seen only once. The chain joins TRBV6-6 to TRBJ2-3, with D possibly TRBD1 on 5 matching bases. Germline V gene data show CDR1 as MNHNY and CDR2 as SVGAGI (reference sequence). The CDR3 covers 14 residues. Trimming removed 7 bases from V and 3 bases from J, with 14 bases in between. Written as DNA, the CDR3 is TGTGCCAGCAACCAGGGATCTTTGACAGATACGCAGTATTTT. It is translated as CASNQGSLTDTQYF.

This rearrangement joins TRBV27 to TRBJ1-5; a weak D match, TRBD1 (6 bases). V was clipped by 8 bases and J by 3 bases, with 14 bases between them. Germline V gene data show CDR1 as MNHEY and CDR2 as SMNVEV (reference sequence). CDR3 length: 14 residues. The CDR3 here is CASGRGEINQPQHF. CDR3 in DNA: TGTGCCAGCGGAAGGGGGGAGATCAATCAGCCCCAGCATTTT.

The CDR3 is CASSTSGVNYGYTF. The CDR3 DNA sequence: TGTGCCAGCAGTACCTCAGGGGTTAACTATGGCTACACCTTC. This sequence joins TRBV27 and TRBJ1-2; TRBD1 is a possible D gene (6 bases). CDR1 and CDR2 from the germline V gene are MNHEY and SMNVEV (reference sequence). This CDR3 has 14 residues. V was clipped by 5 bases and J by 1 base, with 11 bases between them.

This clone has only one observation. The rearrangement links TRBV5-6 to TRBJ1-5; 9 bases align to TRBD1. The length of the CDR3 is 17 residues. V shed 0 bases, J shed 1 base, and the junction held 5 bases outside the gene matches. CDR1 is SGHDT, CDR2 YYEEEE, per germline. CDR3 protein: CASSLGQGGSSNQPQHF. The CDR3 region has the DNA TGTGCCAGCAGCTTGGGACAGGGGGGATCGAGCAATCAGCCCCAGCATTTT. The complete variable domain, with remaining parts taken from reference TRBV5-6 and TRBJ1-5, reads DAGVTQSPTHLIKTRGQQVTLRCSPKSGHDTVSWYQQALGQGPQFIFQYYEEEERQRGNFPDRFSGHQFPNYSSELNVNALLLGDSALYLCASSLGQGGSSNQPQHFGDGTRLSIL.

The chain combines TRBV19 with TRBJ2-2, with D possibly TRBD2 on 5 matching bases. The CDR3 runs to 13 residues. Germline CDR1 reads LNHDA; CDR2 reads SQIVND (reference sequence). Trimming pared 4 bases from V and 13 bases from J, leaving 16 bases between. CDR3: CASSTRETRGLFF. CDR3 DNA sequence: TGTGCCAGTAGTACGAGGGAGACCCGGGGGCTGTTTTTT.

The chain couples TRBV7-2 to TRBJ2-7; TRBD2 aligns across 9 bases. Germline lookup yields CDR1 SGHTA and CDR2 FQGNSA. This CDR3 is built from 16 residues. V trimming: 1 base; J trimming: 1 base; junction bases outside the gene matches: 5. The CDR3 here is CASSLEFSGGSYEQYF. CDR3 bases: TGTGCCAGCAGCTTAGAGTTTAGCGGGGGATCCTACGAGCAGTACTTC.

The chain links TRBV27 to TRBJ1-2, with D hard to call. The V end was cut by 6 bases, the J end by 4 bases, with 18 bases between. The germline gives CDR1 MNHEY, CDR2 SMNVEV (reference sequence). The CDR3 length is 15 residues. CDR3 residues: CASSSQAGLRYGYTF. The CDR3 region has the DNA TGTGCCAGCAGCTCCCAAGCCGGACTTCGCTATGGCTACACCTTC.

The rearrangement joins TRBV27 to TRBJ2-3; 9 nucleotides line up with TRBD1. Per the germline V gene, CDR1 is MNHEY and CDR2 is SMNVEV (reference sequence). There are 15 residues in the CDR3. J was trimmed by 5 bases and V by 4 bases; bases with no gene match: 7. The CDR3 sequence: CASSSGDREVDTQYF. In DNA form, the CDR3 reads TGTGCCAGCAGTTCGGGGGACAGGGAGGTAGATACGCAGTATTTT.

V gene TRBV30 combines with J gene TRBJ2-7; TRBD1 is a possible D gene (6 bases). V shed 1 base and J shed 2 bases, with 9 bases lying between them. Germline-derived CDR1 and CDR2 are GTSNPN and SVGIG (reference sequence). This CDR3 comprises 13 residues. For the CDR3, the DNA is TGTGCCTGGAGTGGGACAGTTCCCTACGAGCAGTACTTC. It codes for CAWSGTVPYEQYF.

The chain combines TRBV6-6 with TRBJ2-6, with 8 bases lining up with TRBD1. After removal of 5 bases from V and 1 base from J, the junction contained 4 bases not matched to a gene. Looked up from germline, CDR1 is MNHNY and CDR2 is SVGAGI (reference sequence). The CDR3 sequence is 16 residues long. The CDR3 sequence is CASSKNRGSGANVLTF. CDR3 nucleotides: TGTGCCAGCAGTAAAAACAGGGGGTCTGGGGCCAACGTCCTGACTTTC.

The V gene is TRBV29-1, the J gene TRBJ2-1, with 11 bases aligning to TRBD1. This CDR3 spans 13 amino acids. Germline V gives CDR1 SQVTM, CDR2 ANQGSEA. Trimming at V came to 6 bases and at J to 8 bases, leaving 6 bases not matched to a gene. The CDR3, as DNA: TGCAGCGTCCTGCGGACAGGGGGCTATGAGCAGTTCTTC. Residues: CSVLRTGGYEQFF.

This chain joins TRBV5-6 and TRBJ2-7; D is perhaps TRBD1 (6 bases). V dropped 4 bases and J dropped 2 bases, with 10 bases sitting between them. Germline V gives CDR1 SGHDT, CDR2 YYEEEE. This CDR3 comprises 13 residues. CDR3 residues: CASSMGQAYEQYV. The DNA of the CDR3 is TGTGCCAGCAGCATGGGACAAGCCTACGAGCAGTACGTC.

This clone was picked up a small number of times. The rearrangement links TRBV15 to TRBJ1-1; no clear D. Between the trimmed V and J ends, which lost 3 bases and 4 bases, there was a span of 12 bases. Germline CDR1 is LNHNV and CDR2 is YYDKDF (reference sequence). The CDR3 has 14 residues. CDR3 in amino acids: CATSRATMPTEAFF. The CDR3 bases are TGTGCCACCAGCAGGGCTACTATGCCCACTGAAGCTTTCTTT.

The chain has TRBV5-1 and TRBJ1-1; maybe TRBD1 (6 bases). The V end lost 4 bases, the J end lost 1 base, and 14 bases lay between the germline ends. This CDR3 contains 15 residues. Per the germline V gene, CDR1 is SGHRS and CDR2 is YFSETQ. The CDR3 reads CASSLSRGTNTEAFF. The CDR3 DNA follows: TGCGCCAGCAGCCTAAGCAGGGGAACGAACACTGAAGCTTTCTTT.